A selection of T cell receptor beta chains follows, all from one sample in a study of cytomegalovirus exposure and HLA in healthy donors. Produced via immunoSEQ multiplex PCR; TCRdb's table is partial and in-frame only. Among 50,000 or so clones listed, around three fifths were seen once. The material sequenced was PBMCs. The receptors originated from a human donor in good health. Each CDR3 is given with its conserved first and last residue. The D gene is left open where the match is weak. Where a row states a size, it is once, few, many or the class of an expanded clone; other rows omit it.

>.|.|TRBV6-5|TRBJ2-7
TGTGCCAGACCCGGACAGATATACGAGCAGTACTTC
CARPGQIYEQYF
>.|.|TRBV2|TRBJ1-4
TGTGCCAGCAGGTCACGGGGTGAAAAACTGTTTTTT
CASRSRGEKLFF
>.|.|TRBV7-8|TRBJ1-2
TGTGCCAGCAGCACTGGGGCCAGCTTGTTATCCTATGGCTACACCTTC
CASSTGASLLSYGYTF
>.|.|TRBV21-1|TRBJ1-1
TGTGCCAGCAGCAAACTGCGCCCCTTATGCACTGAAGCTTTCTTT
CASSKLRPLCTEAFF
>TRBD2|.|TRBV11-2|TRBJ2-5
TGTGCCAGCACCCTGGGGGGGAACCAAGAGACCCAGTACTTC
CASTLGGNQETQYF
>TRBD1|few|TRBV7-3|TRBJ2-1
TGTGCCAGCAGCCCCGCTCTAGGCCTGAACAGGGGCAATGAGCAGTTCTTC
CASSPALGLNRGNEQFF
>.|few|TRBV20-1|TRBJ1-5
TGCAGTGCTCACAAATCGGGGTCCCAGCATTTT
CSAHKSGSQHF
>TRBD2|.|TRBV5-1|TRBJ2-7
TGCGCCAGCAGCTGGGCGGGGGGGCTCCTCTACGAGCAGTACTTC
CASSWAGGLLYEQYF
>.|few|TRBV19|TRBJ1-1
TGTGCCAGTAGTTCCGATCGGGGCACTGAAGCTTTCTTT
CASSSDRGTEAFF
>.|few|TRBV5-1|TRBJ1-2
TGCGCCAGCAGCGAGCGGACGAAAGATGGCTACACCTTC
CASSERTKDGYTF
>.|.|TRBV5-1|TRBJ2-2
TGCGCCAGCAGCCTGGAGATGACAGGCACCGGGGAGCTGTTTTTT
CASSLEMTGTGELFF
>.|.|TRBV7-2|TRBJ1-2
TGTGCCAGCAGCCCAAACAGGGAAAACTATGGCTACACCTTC
CASSPNRENYGYTF
>.|medium-sized|TRBV30|TRBJ1-5
TGTGCCTTGGAATGGGCTCCAAATCAGCCCCAGCATTTT
CALEWAPNQPQHF
>TRBD2|few|TRBV18|TRBJ2-5
TGTGCCAGCTCAATGGGACTAGCGGGGGAAGAGACCCAGTACTTC
CASSMGLAGEETQYF
>TRBD2|few|TRBV5-1|TRBJ2-1
TGCGCCAGCAGCTTTCACTTTAGCGGGGGGGTAGGCAATGAGCAGTTCTTC
CASSFHFSGGVGNEQFF
>TRBD2|.|TRBV2|TRBJ2-1
TGTGCCAGCAGTGCCCGCCCAACTAGCGGGGGGGTCAATGAGCAGTTCTTC
CASSARPTSGGVNEQFF
>TRBD2|.|TRBV10-3|TRBJ2-3
TGTGCCATCAGTGAAGGGGTAGCGGGGGGCACAGATACGCAGTATTTT
CAISEGVAGGTDTQYF
>TRBD1|.|TRBV5-1|TRBJ1-1
TGCGCCAGCAGACCAAGACAGGGTTCTGAAGCTTTCTTT
CASRPRQGSEAFF
>TRBD1|.|TRBV5-1|TRBJ2-7
TGCGCCAGCAGCTTGGTCTCGGGACAGGGAGGAGAGAACGAGCAGTACTTC
CASSLVSGQGGENEQYF
>.|.|TRBV5-4|TRBJ2-7
TGTGCCAGCAGCCTCGGGAGTTCTACCTACGAGCAGTACTTC
CASSLGSSTYEQYF
>TRBD1|.|TRBV4-1|TRBJ1-5
TGCGCCAGCAGCCAAGGGACAGGGCCCCTTCAGCCCCAGCATTTT
CASSQGTGPLQPQHF
>TRBD1|.|TRBV30|TRBJ2-7
TGTGCCTGGAGTGGAACAGGGGGTACCTACGAGCAGTACTTC
CAWSGTGGTYEQYF
>.|.|TRBV19|TRBJ2-4
TGTGCCAGTAGTATAAGGAGGGAAGGGGGACCGGGGGGCAAAAACATTCAGTACTTC
CASSIRREGGPGGKNIQYF
>.|few|TRBV14|TRBJ1-2
TGTGCCAGCAGCCAAGGAGGGGGATATGGCTACACCTTC
CASSQGGGYGYTF
>TRBD1|.|TRBV30|TRBJ2-7
TGTGCCTGGAGGACCACAGGGGTCGGCGAGCAGTACTTC
CAWRTTGVGEQYF
>.|.|TRBV5-4|TRBJ2-3
TGTGCCAGCAGCTTCGGACAGTGGGGTACAGATACGCAGTATTTT
CASSFGQWGTDTQYF
>.|.|TRBV5-4|TRBJ2-2
TGTGCCAGCAGCCGCGCCTTGGTTTCCCTCACCGGGGAGCTGTTTTTT
CASSRALVSLTGELFF
>TRBD1|few|TRBV5-1|TRBJ2-1
TGCGCCAGCTCCTCCCGGGACAGGGGTCACGGTGAGCAGTTCTTC
CASSSRDRGHGEQFF
>TRBD1|once|TRBV10-2|TRBJ2-5
TGCGCCAGCAGGAGGGACAGAGTCCTATTGGAGACCCAGTACTTC
CASRRDRVLLETQYF